A selection of T cell receptor beta chains follows, all from one sample in a study of blood T cell repertoires in COVID-19. Produced via immunoSEQ multiplex PCR; TCRdb's table is partial and in-frame only. Counted here are roughly 31,000 clones, 90% occurring once; the ten biggest clones make up around 1.5%. Sequencing was performed on peripheral blood. These receptors all stem from a man aged 60 to 75 with active COVID-19. Both conserved end residues are part of each CDR3. Each record gives: clone size, D gene, V gene, J gene, CDR3 protein, CDR3 DNA. A D gene is named only where the DNA matches it firmly. A row's size may be missing; if present it is once, few, many or a size class.

size: once
D: TRBD1
V: TRBV5-6
J: TRBJ1-1
CDR3: CASSPQGGTEAFF
DNA: TGTGCCAGCAGCCCGCAGGGGGGTACTGAAGCTTTCTTT

size: -
D: TRBD2
V: TRBV28
J: TRBJ2-1
CDR3: CASTDPGAGGYNEQFF
DNA: TGTGCCAGCACTGATCCTGGGGCGGGGGGATACAATGAGCAGTTCTTC

size: -
D: TRBD2
V: TRBV18
J: TRBJ2-7
CDR3: CASSPASGGYEQYF
DNA: TGTGCCAGCTCACCGGCGAGCGGGGGGTACGAGCAGTACTTC

size: -
D: -
V: TRBV6-5
J: TRBJ1-1
CDR3: CASRAAGWAEAFF
DNA: TGTGCCAGCAGGGCGGCGGGCTGGGCTGAAGCTTTCTTT

size: -
D: TRBD1
V: TRBV18
J: TRBJ2-7
CDR3: CASSVPGQGSYEQYF
DNA: TGTGCCAGCTCAGTGCCGGGACAGGGTTCTTACGAGCAGTACTTC

size: -
D: TRBD1
V: TRBV6-5
J: TRBJ1-1
CDR3: CASSYSVTGQGAFF
DNA: TGTGCCAGCAGTTACTCGGTAACGGGACAGGGCGCTTTCTTT

size: -
D: -
V: TRBV18
J: TRBJ2-7
CDR3: CASSPYGGQGQYF
DNA: TGTGCCAGCTCACCATACGGGGGGCAGGGGCAGTACTTC

size: -
D: -
V: TRBV12-1
J: TRBJ2-1
CDR3: CASSQSSGGTHNEQFF
DNA: TGTGCCAGCAGCCAATCTAGCGGGGGGACCCACAATGAGCAGTTCTTC

size: -
D: TRBD1
V: TRBV19
J: TRBJ2-7
CDR3: CASSSPGTGLDNEQYF
DNA: TGTGCCAGTAGTAGCCCTGGGACAGGGCTAGACAACGAGCAGTACTTC

size: -
D: -
V: TRBV11-3
J: TRBJ2-5
CDR3: CASSLVAQETQYF
DNA: TGTGCCAGCAGCTTAGTGGCCCAAGAGACCCAGTACTTC

size: -
D: -
V: TRBV11-2
J: TRBJ2-3
CDR3: CASSPGVYADTQYF
DNA: TGTGCCAGCAGCCCGGGGGTTTACGCAGATACGCAGTATTTT

size: -
D: -
V: TRBV5-8
J: TRBJ1-2
CDR3: CASSSPGGSVYGYTF
DNA: TGTGCCAGCAGCTCCCCCGGGGGGTCCGTCTATGGCTACACCTTC

size: once
D: TRBD1
V: TRBV5-6
J: TRBJ1-1
CDR3: CASRRRQGWSTEAFF
DNA: TGTGCCAGCAGAAGGAGACAGGGGTGGTCGACTGAAGCTTTCTTT

size: -
D: TRBD1
V: TRBV5-1
J: TRBJ2-7
CDR3: CASSPGTGIYEQYF
DNA: TGCGCCAGCAGCCCCGGGACAGGGATTTACGAGCAGTACTTC

size: -
D: TRBD1
V: TRBV7-2
J: TRBJ1-2
CDR3: CASSLQLGTGLGGYTF
DNA: TGTGCCAGCAGCCTCCAATTGGGGACAGGCCTTGGGGGCTACACCTTC

size: -
D: -
V: TRBV4-1
J: TRBJ1-4
CDR3: CASSQGESTNEKLFF
DNA: TGCGCCAGCAGCCAAGGAGAGTCAACTAATGAAAAACTGTTTTTT

size: -
D: -
V: TRBV7-2
J: TRBJ2-1
CDR3: CASSLTPGFYNEQFF
DNA: TGTGCCAGCAGCTTAACGCCGGGGTTCTACAATGAGCAGTTCTTC

size: -
D: -
V: TRBV7-9
J: TRBJ1-1
CDR3: CASLGQLNTEAFF
DNA: TGTGCCAGCTTGGGCCAGTTGAACACTGAAGCTTTCTTT

size: -
D: -
V: TRBV2
J: TRBJ1-6
CDR3: CASSGKGFNSPLHF
DNA: TGTGCCAGCAGTGGCAAGGGGTTTAACTCACCCCTCCACTTT

size: few
D: -
V: TRBV29-1
J: TRBJ2-7
CDR3: CSVGQAYEQYF
DNA: TGCAGCGTTGGACAGGCCTACGAGCAGTACTTC

size: -
D: TRBD1
V: TRBV15
J: TRBJ2-2
CDR3: CATGTGATGELFF
DNA: TGTGCCACCGGAACAGGGGCTACCGGGGAGCTGTTTTTT

size: -
D: -
V: TRBV28
J: TRBJ2-7
CDR3: CASSLGRPPYEQYF
DNA: TGTGCCAGCAGTTTGGGGAGACCACCCTACGAGCAGTACTTC

size: -
D: TRBD2
V: TRBV7-3
J: TRBJ2-7
CDR3: CASSLGAAGGNEQYF
DNA: TGTGCCAGCAGCTTAGGAGCAGCGGGGGGTAACGAGCAGTACTTC

size: -
D: -
V: TRBV7-8
J: TRBJ2-7
CDR3: CASSNRQVHEQYF
DNA: TGTGCCAGCAGCAACCGACAGGTCCACGAGCAGTACTTC

size: -
D: -
V: TRBV18
J: TRBJ1-1
CDR3: CASSPEEAAFF
DNA: TGTGCCAGCTCACCCGAGGAAGCGGCTTTCTTT

size: -
D: -
V: TRBV4-1
J: TRBJ1-1
CDR3: CASSPPATGGRGDTEAFF
DNA: TGCGCCAGCAGCCCGCCAGCCACGGGGGGGCGCGGTGACACTGAAGCTTTCTTT

size: -
D: TRBD1
V: TRBV5-4
J: TRBJ1-2
CDR3: CASSWGQGGYGYTF
DNA: TGTGCCAGCAGCTGGGGACAGGGGGGGTATGGCTACACCTTC

size: once
D: TRBD1
V: TRBV9
J: TRBJ2-5
CDR3: CASSVSGQGETQYF
DNA: TGTGCCAGCAGCGTCTCTGGACAGGGGGAGACCCAGTACTTC

size: once
D: -
V: TRBV21-1
J: TRBJ1-6
CDR3: CASTLLTANNSPLHF
DNA: TGTGCCAGCACTCTCCTTACAGCAAATAATTCACCCCTCCACTTT

size: -
D: TRBD2
V: TRBV19
J: TRBJ2-5
CDR3: CASSIRGGGSQYQETQYF
DNA: TGTGCCAGTAGTATACGGGGCGGGGGTTCCCAGTACCAAGAGACCCAGTACTTC

size: -
D: -
V: TRBV6-1
J: TRBJ1-2
CDR3: CASSEADSRYGYTF
DNA: TGTGCCAGCAGTGAGGCGGACAGTAGGTATGGCTACACCTTC

size: -
D: TRBD1
V: TRBV9
J: TRBJ1-2
CDR3: CASSERQGGSYGYTF
DNA: TGTGCCAGCAGCGAACGACAGGGGGGTTCCTATGGCTACACCTTC

size: -
D: -
V: TRBV14
J: TRBJ2-6
CDR3: CASSHRGGANVLTF
DNA: TGTGCCAGCAGCCACCGAGGGGGGGCCAACGTCCTGACTTTC

size: -
D: -
V: TRBV3-1/TRBV3-2
J: TRBJ2-3
CDR3: CASSRALNTQYF
DNA: TGTGCCAGCAGCCGGGCCCTCAATACGCAGTATTTT

size: -
D: -
V: TRBV5-6
J: TRBJ2-2
CDR3: CASSPLEGLPGELFF
DNA: TGTGCCAGCAGCCCCCTTGAGGGATTACCCGGGGAGCTGTTTTTT

size: few
D: TRBD2
V: TRBV4-3
J: TRBJ2-1
CDR3: CASSQKSGGPQFF
DNA: TGCGCCAGCAGCCAAAAAAGCGGGGGCCCCCAGTTCTTC

size: -
D: -
V: TRBV19
J: TRBJ1-5
CDR3: CASRTTGISNQPQHF
DNA: TGTGCCAGTAGGACCACAGGGATTAGCAATCAGCCCCAGCATTTT

size: -
D: TRBD1
V: TRBV10-3
J: TRBJ1-1
CDR3: CAISGTANTEAFF
DNA: TGTGCCATCAGCGGGACAGCGAACACTGAAGCTTTCTTT

size: -
D: -
V: TRBV7-2
J: TRBJ2-7
CDR3: CASSLLTDAYEQYF
DNA: TGTGCCAGCAGCTTATTAACAGACGCCTACGAGCAGTACTTC

size: -
D: -
V: TRBV11-2
J: TRBJ1-2
CDR3: CASTEIGGRIYGYTF
DNA: TGTGCCAGCACTGAGATCGGGGGGCGCATCTATGGCTACACCTTC

size: -
D: -
V: TRBV10-3
J: TRBJ2-7
CDR3: CAISGTNGPYEQYF
DNA: TGTGCCATCAGCGGGACAAACGGGCCCTACGAGCAGTACTTC

size: -
D: TRBD1
V: TRBV28
J: TRBJ1-1
CDR3: CASSRTGGASEAFF
DNA: TGTGCCAGCAGCCGGACAGGGGGCGCCTCTGAAGCTTTCTTT

size: -
D: -
V: TRBV28
J: TRBJ1-1
CDR3: CASRRADSLNTEAFF
DNA: TGTGCCAGCAGGCGGGCGGACAGCCTCAACACTGAAGCTTTCTTT

size: -
D: -
V: TRBV3-1/TRBV3-2
J: TRBJ1-2
CDR3: CASSRGEGVNYGYTF
DNA: TGTGCCAGCAGCCGGGGGGAGGGTGTTAACTATGGCTACACCTTC

size: -
D: -
V: TRBV12-3/TRBV12-4
J: TRBJ1-1
CDR3: CASRQDVTEAFF
DNA: TGTGCCAGCAGACAGGACGTCACTGAAGCTTTCTTT

size: -
D: -
V: TRBV14
J: TRBJ2-1
CDR3: CASSQAGGRVIYNEQFF
DNA: TGTGCCAGCAGCCAAGCTGGGGGCAGGGTCATCTACAATGAGCAGTTCTTC

size: once
D: TRBD2
V: TRBV19
J: TRBJ2-3
CDR3: CASSTPAGGEGDTQYF
DNA: TGTGCCAGTAGTACCCCTGCGGGGGGAGAAGGAGATACGCAGTATTTT

size: -
D: -
V: TRBV28
J: TRBJ1-1
CDR3: CASSPYRPGLNTEAFF
DNA: TGTGCCAGCAGCCCCTACAGGCCAGGACTGAACACTGAAGCTTTCTTT

size: -
D: TRBD1
V: TRBV5-5
J: TRBJ1-1
CDR3: CASSFRTGGSTEAFF
DNA: TGTGCCAGCAGCTTTCGGACAGGGGGGAGCACTGAAGCTTTCTTT

size: few
D: TRBD2
V: TRBV19
J: TRBJ2-3
CDR3: CASSIKGTSGGAGPWDTQYF
DNA: TGTGCCAGTAGTATCAAGGGGACTAGCGGGGGGGCCGGTCCTTGGGATACGCAGTATTTT

size: -
D: -
V: TRBV7-2
J: TRBJ1-1
CDR3: CASSHGGGITEAFF
DNA: TGTGCCAGCAGCCATGGGGGGGGGATCACTGAAGCTTTCTTT

size: -
D: -
V: TRBV10-3
J: TRBJ1-4
CDR3: CAISAQDREPGKLFF
DNA: TGTGCCATCAGTGCACAAGATCGGGAACCGGGAAAACTGTTTTTT

size: -
D: -
V: TRBV18
J: TRBJ2-1
CDR3: CASSPSAQGWSYNEQFF
DNA: TGTGCCAGCTCACCCTCGGCACAGGGTTGGTCCTACAATGAGCAGTTCTTC

size: -
D: TRBD1
V: TRBV10-3
J: TRBJ1-1
CDR3: CAIRTGGTEAFF
DNA: TGTGCCATCAGGACAGGGGGCACTGAAGCTTTCTTT